These 27 T cell receptor beta chains were all obtained from the same sample, sequenced in a study of T cell repertoires in cytomegalovirus infection. These TCRs are of unknown antigen specificity. One entry per CDR3 protein results from TCRdb running MiXCR on the reads. The table records approximately 110,000 distinct CDR3 sequences, approximately 30% of them present only once. Specimen: CD8+ T cells from cultured PBMCs, collected from culture after CMV antigen stimulation. All receptors derive from a human donor in good health (CMV status not recorded). Some clones in this sample may be carry-over from other donors' samples.

This clonotype was seen at least ten times. This chain uses TRBV7-8 with TRBJ1-5; D is possibly TRBD1 (6 bases). Germline values: CDR1 SGHVS, CDR2 FQNEAQ. The CDR3 has 14 residues. Trimming took off 1 base at V and 4 bases at J, with 8 bases between the two ends. In DNA form, the CDR3 reads TGTGCCAGCAGCTTAGGGGGGCCAAATCAGCCCCAGCATTTT. As protein: CASSLGGPNQPQHF.

V gene TRBV20-1 combines with J gene TRBJ2-3; D is perhaps TRBD1 (5 bases). The germline V gene encodes CDR1 DFQATT and CDR2 SNEGSKA (reference sequence). V lost 5 bases and J 3 bases, leaving 27 bases between the germline ends. The CDR3 contains 18 residues. The CDR3, as DNA: TGCAGTGCTGATATCCCCCTTGGGGCAGGGCATTTGACAGATACGCAGTATTTT. Protein: CSADIPLGAGHLTDTQYF.

This chain joins TRBV7-6 and TRBJ2-7; D not certain. Per the germline V gene, CDR1 is SGHVS and CDR2 is FNYEAQ. This CDR3 has 15 amino acids. V lost 5 bases and J lost 0, with 14 bases in between. The chain's CDR3 is CASSQPDQSSYEQYF. The CDR3 coding sequence is TGTGCCAGCAGCCAACCCGACCAAAGCTCCTACGAGCAGTACTTC.

This clonotype was counted many times. The chain combines TRBV29-1 with TRBJ1-2, with a tentative D call TRBD1 (6 bases). CDR3 length: 13 amino acids. Between the trimmed V and J ends, which lost 4 bases and 5 bases, there was a span of 14 bases. Per germline, CDR1 SQVTM and CDR2 ANQGSEA. CDR3 residues: CSVGLTGKYGYTF. CDR3 DNA sequence: TGCAGCGTTGGGTTAACAGGGAAATATGGCTACACCTTC.

This clonotype was recorded at least ten times. No DNA is shown, since the ends of the CDR3 on it are uncertain; the CDR3 is the one TCRdb lists. The chain joins TRBV11-2 to TRBJ2-3; TRBD2 reflects the table's D call only, with no check against the DNA. The CDR3 is 17 residues long, counting both termini. Germline values: CDR1 SGHAT, CDR2 FQNNGV. The CDR3 loop is CASSLSLRGGPQDTQYF.

In this sample, this clonotype turned up many times. The J gene is TRBJ1-5, the V gene TRBV6-2 or TRBV6-3; 9 bases map to TRBD1. The length of the CDR3 is 16 residues. Losses at the gene ends were 4 bases for V and 7 bases for J; bases not matched to a gene: 11. Germline lookup yields CDR1 MNHEY and CDR2 SVGEGT. CDR3 region: CASSSHPDRGEQPQHF. The CDR3 DNA reads TGTGCCAGCAGTTCGCACCCGGACAGGGGAGAACAGCCCCAGCATTTT.

This clonotype has just a few counts. The chain uses TRBV6-1 and TRBJ1-5; TRBD1 matches at 9 bases. V shed 2 bases and J 5 bases; nucleotides not matched to a gene: 4. The length of the CDR3 is 15 residues. Germline V gene lookup returns CDR1 MNHNS and CDR2 SASEGT. CDR3 sequence reads: CASSEWGQGDQPQHF. For the CDR3, the DNA is TGTGCCAGCAGTGAATGGGGACAGGGCGATCAGCCCCAGCATTTT.

The V gene is TRBV7-8, the J gene TRBJ2-3; D tentatively fits TRBD1 or TRBD2 (5 bases each). Germline CDR1 SGHVS, CDR2 FQNEAQ. V dropped 4 bases and J dropped 2 bases, with 13 bases sitting between them. This CDR3 is 15 amino acids long. As DNA, the CDR3 is TGTGCCAGCAGCTACGTGGGGGTAGCCACAGATACGCAGTATTTT. Protein product: CASSYVGVATDTQYF.

This clonotype has a single count. The chain has TRBV20-1 and TRBJ2-5; the D is unclear. The germline V and J ends were trimmed by 6 bases and 3 bases, with 14 bases remaining between them. This CDR3 has 13 residues. The germline V gene encodes CDR1 DFQATT and CDR2 SNEGSKA (reference sequence). The CDR3 nucleotides read TGCAGTGCCATCCCCTACTCGGAAGAGACCCAGTACTTC. It encodes CSAIPYSEETQYF.

There are a few counts of this clonotype. This chain connects TRBV7-2 to TRBJ1-6; no reliable D call. From germline, CDR1 is SGHTA and CDR2 FQGNSA. The CDR3 runs to 14 residues. The germline V and J ends were trimmed by 2 bases and 2 bases, with 4 bases remaining between them. CDR3 nucleotides: TGTGCCAGCAGCTTAATCCCCTATAATTCACCCCTCCACTTT. Its translation is CASSLIPYNSPLHF.

The gene calls are TRBV4-3 and TRBJ2-7; 8 positions agree with TRBD1. The V and J ends lost 3 bases and 7 bases, in that order; junction bases with no gene match: 5. This CDR3 region has 13 residues. From germline, CDR1 is LGHNA and CDR2 YSLEER. This chain's CDR3 is CASSQTTGGEQYF. CDR3 in DNA: TGCGCCAGCAGCCAGACCACAGGGGGAGAGCAGTACTTC.

With respect to this clonotype: One end of the junction varies from germline; a read error may be responsible. The V and J genes are TRBV2 and TRBJ2-1; 7 bases agree with TRBD2. This CDR3 spans 16 amino acids. Germline V gene sequence: CDR1 SNHLY, CDR2 FYNNEI. Here the CDR3 reads CASSEAGRGDYNEQFF. The DNA of the CDR3 is TGTGCCAGCAGCGAAGCGGGACGGGGGGATTACAATGAGCAGTTCTTC.

Many counts were recorded for this clonotype. The genes are TRBV7-2 and TRBJ2-7; D possibly corresponds to TRBD1 (6 bases). The germline V gene has CDR1 SGHTA and CDR2 FQGNSA. The CDR3 extends over 15 amino acids. V dropped 3 bases and J dropped 2 bases, with 14 bases sitting between them. The CDR3, as DNA: TGTGCCAGCAGCTTTCACCGGACAGCGCCCTACGAGCAGTACTTC. Protein product: CASSFHRTAPYEQYF.

The chain joins TRBV5-4 to TRBJ2-1, with a tentative D call TRBD2 (5 bases). Trimming shortened V by 3 bases and J by 4 bases, and 14 bases separated the two germline ends. CDR3 length: 15 residues. Looked up from germline, CDR1 is SGHNT and CDR2 is YYREEE (reference sequence). CDR3 DNA sequence: TGTGCCAGCAGCTCGGAGGCTAGTGCATACAATGAGCAGTTCTTC. Translated, it gives CASSSEASAYNEQFF. Looking up the rest from reference TRBV5-4 and TRBJ2-1 gives the full variable domain: ETGVTQSPTHLIKTRGQQVTLRCSSQSGHNTVSWYQQALGQGPQFIFQYYREEENGRGNFPPRFSGLQFPNYSSELNVNALELDDSALYLCASSSEASAYNEQFFGPGTRLTVL.

This chain uses TRBV15 with TRBJ1-1, with 7 bases that match TRBD1. Trimming removed 1 base from V and 2 bases from J; junction bases left unmatched: 7. The CDR3 spans 16 residues. Germline CDR1 LNHNV, CDR2 YYDKDF (reference sequence). CDR3 bases: TGTGCCACCAGCAGAGGACAGGGATCCAGCAACACTGAAGCTTTCTTT. This gives the protein CATSRGQGSSNTEAFF. The full variable domain, completed using reference TRBV15 and TRBJ1-1, is DAMVIQNPRYQVTQFGKPVTLSCSQTLNHNVMYWYQQKSSQAPKLLFHYYDKDFNNEADTPDNFQSRRPNTSFCFLDIRSPGLGDTAMYLCATSRGQGSSNTEAFFGQGTRLTVV.

In its sample, this clonotype was seen a few times. The chain couples TRBV7-2 to TRBJ2-5; D tentatively fits TRBD1 or TRBD2 (5 bases each). Germline CDR1 SGHTA, CDR2 FQGNSA. This CDR3 has 14 amino acids. The V gene lost 6 bases and the J gene lost 1 base, with 12 bases spanning the gap. CDR3 nucleotides: TGTGCCAGCAGTTCTTCCGGGGCCCAAGAGACCCAGTACTTC. This sequence encodes CASSSSGAQETQYF. Complete variable domain (other parts from reference TRBV7-2 and TRBJ2-5): GAGVSQSPSNKVTEKGKDVELRCDPISGHTALYWYRQSLGQGLEFLIYFQGNSAPDKSGLPSDRFSAERTGGSVSTLTIQRTQQEDSAVYLCASSSSGAQETQYFGPGTRLLVL.

V usage is TRBV15 and J usage is TRBJ2-2, with 10 bases that match TRBD2. The V gene's germline CDR1 is LNHNV and CDR2 YYDKDF (reference sequence). The CDR3 is 16 residues long. The V segment lost 4 bases and the J segment 7 bases; nucleotides outside the gene matches: 9. The CDR3 sequence: CATSKGSGGAVGELFF. In DNA, the CDR3 is TGTGCCACCAGCAAGGGGAGCGGGGGGGCGGTCGGGGAGCTGTTTTTT.

In this sample, this clonotype turned up many times. One junction end does not reproduce the germline sequence, and a read error may be involved. The chain couples TRBV7-9 to TRBJ2-3, with 12 bases matching TRBD2. CDR3 size: 16 residues. Germline values: CDR1 SEHNR, CDR2 FQNEAQ (reference sequence). This CDR3 is CASTLIGLAGQDTQYF. In DNA form, the CDR3 reads TGTGCCAGCACCTTAATCGGACTAGCGGGGCAAGATACGCAGTATTTT.

The sample holds a few counts of this clonotype. The rearrangement links TRBV7-2 to TRBJ1-2; no clear D. Germline V gene data show CDR1 as SGHTA and CDR2 as FQGNSA. Trimming left V 5 bases short and J 4 bases short, with 20 bases between. The CDR3 is 16 residues long. The CDR3 reads CASSPGEGKWGYGYTF. The CDR3 DNA reads as TGTGCCAGCAGCCCCGGGGAGGGCAAATGGGGCTATGGCTACACCTTC.

This clonotype was seen a few times. The chain employs TRBV20-1 and TRBJ1-5; 8 bases agree with TRBD1. The germline V gene encodes CDR1 DFQATT and CDR2 SNEGSKA (reference sequence). The CDR3 sequence is 15 residues long. V lost 1 base, J lost 0 bases, and 2 bases stayed unmatched. The chain's CDR3 is CSARGTGNSNQPQHF. The CDR3 bases are TGCAGTGCTAGAGGGACAGGGAATAGCAATCAGCCCCAGCATTTT.

This chain uses TRBV6-6 with TRBJ2-5; perhaps TRBD2 as D (5 bases). CDR3 length equals 15 residues. Looked up from germline, CDR1 is MNHNY and CDR2 is SVGAGI (reference sequence). V lost 5 bases to trimming and J lost 4 bases, with 17 bases between them. The CDR3 DNA reads TGTGCCAGCAGTGAGGATTTAGGCGGGCCAGAGACCCAGTACTTC. Amino acids: CASSEDLGGPETQYF.

This clonotype has more than one count but fewer than ten. This chain links TRBV7-9 with TRBJ2-2; D is ambiguous. The germline gives CDR1 SEHNR, CDR2 FQNEAQ (reference sequence). This CDR3 comprises 12 residues. Trimming took off 3 bases at V and 9 bases at J, with 8 bases between the two ends. The CDR3 protein is CASSFSLWELFF. CDR3 nucleotides: TGTGCCAGCAGCTTTTCTTTATGGGAGCTGTTTTTT.

In its sample, this clonotype was seen a few times. This chain uses TRBV6-6 with TRBJ1-2; D is perhaps TRBD1 (5 bases). The V gene's germline CDR1 is MNHNY and CDR2 SVGAGI (reference sequence). The CDR3 is made up of 19 amino acids. Trimming left V 2 bases short and J 6 bases short, with 28 bases between. In nucleotides, the CDR3 is TGTGCCAGCAGTTACCGCGATCCCAGGGCTTCCTATTCCTTAAATGGCTACACCTTC. Translating it yields CASSYRDPRASYSLNGYTF.

The J gene is TRBJ1-2, the V gene TRBV10-3, with 7 bases matching TRBD1. Per germline, CDR1 ENHRY and CDR2 SYGVKD. The CDR3 loop spans 15 amino acids. V was pared by 5 bases and J by 4 bases, with 10 bases of the junction left unmatched. Written as DNA, the CDR3 is TGTGCCATCAGTACGACAGGGAAGAACTCCTATGGCTACACCTTC. This gives the protein CAISTTGKNSYGYTF.

This clonotype appeared a few times. The rearrangement links TRBV7-9 to TRBJ1-4; D unresolved. The CDR3 spans 14 residues. The V gene lost 1 base and the J gene lost 7 bases, with 10 bases spanning the gap. CDR1 and CDR2 from the germline V gene are SEHNR and FQNEAQ (reference sequence). The CDR3 DNA sequence: TGTGCCAGCAGCTTAGAGACGATGCCTGAAAAACTGTTTTTT. Its protein product is CASSLETMPEKLFF.

This clonotype was counted at least ten times. The V call is TRBV5-4, the J call TRBJ2-5; D is uncertain. The V end was cut by 3 bases, the J end by 6 bases, with 21 bases between. The CDR3 runs to 16 residues. Germline CDR1 is SGHNT and CDR2 is YYREEE (reference sequence). In DNA, the CDR3 is TGTGCCAGCAGCTCCCGTGCCCTAGGTGGGGAAAAGACCCAGTACTTC. Amino acid sequence: CASSSRALGGEKTQYF. The whole variable domain, remainder taken from reference TRBV5-4 and TRBJ2-5, is ETGVTQSPTHLIKTRGQQVTLRCSSQSGHNTVSWYQQALGQGPQFIFQYYREEENGRGNFPPRFSGLQFPNYSSELNVNALELDDSALYLCASSSRALGGEKTQYFGPGTRLLVL.

The chain links TRBV20-1 to TRBJ1-1; 8 bases match TRBD1. J lost 4 bases, V lost 3 bases, and 7 bases had no gene match. Germline V gene lookup returns CDR1 DFQATT and CDR2 SNEGSKA (reference sequence). The CDR3 length is 14 residues. The CDR3 is CSASTLTGATEAFF. The DNA of the CDR3 is TGCAGTGCTAGCACGCTGACAGGGGCCACTGAAGCTTTCTTT.